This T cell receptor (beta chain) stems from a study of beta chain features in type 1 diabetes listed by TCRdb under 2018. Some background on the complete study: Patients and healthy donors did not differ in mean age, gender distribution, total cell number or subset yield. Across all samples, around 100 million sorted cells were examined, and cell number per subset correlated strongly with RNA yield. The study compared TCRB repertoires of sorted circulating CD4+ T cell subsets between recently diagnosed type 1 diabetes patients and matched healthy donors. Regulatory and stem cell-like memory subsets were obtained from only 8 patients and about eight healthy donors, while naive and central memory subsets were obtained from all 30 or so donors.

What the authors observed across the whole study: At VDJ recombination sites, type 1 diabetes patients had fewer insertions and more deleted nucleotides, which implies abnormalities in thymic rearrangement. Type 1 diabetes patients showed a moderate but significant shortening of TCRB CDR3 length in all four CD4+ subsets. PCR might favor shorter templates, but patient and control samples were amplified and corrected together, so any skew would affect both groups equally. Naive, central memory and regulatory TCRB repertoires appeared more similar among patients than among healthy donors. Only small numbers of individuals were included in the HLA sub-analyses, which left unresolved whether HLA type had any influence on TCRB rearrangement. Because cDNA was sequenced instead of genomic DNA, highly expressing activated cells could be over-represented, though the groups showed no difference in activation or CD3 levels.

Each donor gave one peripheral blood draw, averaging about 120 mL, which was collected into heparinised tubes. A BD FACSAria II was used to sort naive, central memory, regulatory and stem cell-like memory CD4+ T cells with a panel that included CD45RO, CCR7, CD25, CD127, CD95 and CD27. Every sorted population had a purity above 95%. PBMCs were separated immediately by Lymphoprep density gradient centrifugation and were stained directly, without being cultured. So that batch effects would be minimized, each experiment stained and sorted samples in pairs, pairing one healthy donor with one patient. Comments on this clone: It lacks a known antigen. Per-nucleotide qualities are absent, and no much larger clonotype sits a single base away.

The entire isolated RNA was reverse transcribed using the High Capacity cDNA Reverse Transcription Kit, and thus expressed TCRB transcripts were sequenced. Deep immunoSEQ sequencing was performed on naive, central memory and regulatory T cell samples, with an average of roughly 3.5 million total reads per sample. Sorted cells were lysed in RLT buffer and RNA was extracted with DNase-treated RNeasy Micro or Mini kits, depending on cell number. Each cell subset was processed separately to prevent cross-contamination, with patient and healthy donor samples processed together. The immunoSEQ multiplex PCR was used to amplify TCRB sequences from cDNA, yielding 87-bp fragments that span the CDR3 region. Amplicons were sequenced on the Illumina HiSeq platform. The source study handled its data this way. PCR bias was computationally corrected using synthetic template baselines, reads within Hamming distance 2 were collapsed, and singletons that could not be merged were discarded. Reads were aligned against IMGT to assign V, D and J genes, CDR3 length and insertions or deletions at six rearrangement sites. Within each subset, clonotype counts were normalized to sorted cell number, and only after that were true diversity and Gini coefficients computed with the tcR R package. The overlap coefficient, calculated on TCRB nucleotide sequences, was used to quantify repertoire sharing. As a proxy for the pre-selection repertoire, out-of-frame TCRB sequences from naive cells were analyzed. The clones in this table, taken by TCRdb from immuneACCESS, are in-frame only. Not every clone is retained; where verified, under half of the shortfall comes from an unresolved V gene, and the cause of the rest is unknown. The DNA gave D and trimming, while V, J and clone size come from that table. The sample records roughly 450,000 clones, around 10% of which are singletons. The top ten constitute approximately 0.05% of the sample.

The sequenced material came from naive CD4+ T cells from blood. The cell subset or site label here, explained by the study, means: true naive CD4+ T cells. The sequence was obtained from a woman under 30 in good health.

In nucleotides, the sequence is TGTGCCAGCAGCCACGGGACAGGGGCTGGAAACACCATATATTTT. Its protein reads: CASSHGTGAGNTIYF. The chain was built from TRBV14 and TRBJ1-3, and TRBD1 aligns with 10 junction nucleotides. CDR1 and CDR2 are drawn from the germline V gene: SGHDN, FVKESK. There are 15 amino acids in the CDR3, from cysteine to phenylalanine inclusive. Only CDR3 DNA remains: 45 bases, in frame from the first base. Clipping removes 3 bases from V and 2 bases from J, with 1 as the unmatched junction base count.